This TCR beta chain derives from a study of CD8 T cells in ankylosing spondylitis (dated by TCRdb to 2015 to 2018). Turning to the overall study: The study set out to find disease-linked TCR variants by profiling T cell receptor beta repertoires in ankylosing spondylitis patients and healthy donors. The full study cohort comprised 25 or so ankylosing spondylitis patients and 110 or so healthy donors. Peripheral blood samples were taken, and synovial fluid was additionally collected from ankylosing spondylitis patients.

Details on this clonotype: The clone's antigen remains unknown. No quality values exist for individual bases; no much larger clone is one base distant.

Beyond this particular receptor, the publication reports: The disease-linked clones showed a CD8+ phenotype and occurred at relatively low frequencies in peripheral blood. Some of the motif variants had been reported before in the synovial fluid and blood of reactive arthritis patients, a finding that suggests common disease-initiation mechanisms. Blood from ankylosing spondylitis patients appeared to be characterized by a TCR beta motif made up of several highly homologous amino acid variants. The disease-linked clones were reported to be significantly enriched in matched synovial fluid samples from ankylosing spondylitis patients.

Reads for this sample came from an Illumina HiSeq 2500. Quantitative 5'-RACE with molecular barcodes was the method used to prepare the TCR beta libraries. The paper's data handling went like this. A new computational method, built on a probabilistic model of VDJ rearrangement, was used to identify disease-linked TCR variants. TCRdb cleaned the public reads at Q25 with fastp, built clones with MiXCR and kept in-frame beta chains. Each entry merges the rows of one CDR3 protein and shows their most common DNA and genes. The authors' filters were not applied to this entry. In all, the sample holds some 30,000 distinct CDR3 sequences, and roughly 6.8% of those were seen once. The ten largest clonotypes hold roughly a tenth of the sample. Sample: blood, either unsorted or a sorted T cell fraction (not recorded which). The sequence derives from a male donor with ankylosing spondylitis or in good health (not recorded which).

The nucleotide sequence is TGCAGTGCTACAATAGCGGGAGACGGCAAAAACATTCAGTACTTC. This sequence encodes CSATIAGDGKNIQYF. The sequence is built from TRBV20-1 and TRBJ2-4, with 9 bases matching TRBD2. V is pruned by 4 bases and J by 3 bases, leaving 7 bases of the junction without a gene match. Taken from the germline V gene (reference sequence), the CDR1 and CDR2 loops are DFQATT and SNEGSKA. Taken from cysteine to phenylalanine, the CDR3 has 15 residues. The retained sequence is limited to the CDR3, 45 bases, with the frame set at the first base.